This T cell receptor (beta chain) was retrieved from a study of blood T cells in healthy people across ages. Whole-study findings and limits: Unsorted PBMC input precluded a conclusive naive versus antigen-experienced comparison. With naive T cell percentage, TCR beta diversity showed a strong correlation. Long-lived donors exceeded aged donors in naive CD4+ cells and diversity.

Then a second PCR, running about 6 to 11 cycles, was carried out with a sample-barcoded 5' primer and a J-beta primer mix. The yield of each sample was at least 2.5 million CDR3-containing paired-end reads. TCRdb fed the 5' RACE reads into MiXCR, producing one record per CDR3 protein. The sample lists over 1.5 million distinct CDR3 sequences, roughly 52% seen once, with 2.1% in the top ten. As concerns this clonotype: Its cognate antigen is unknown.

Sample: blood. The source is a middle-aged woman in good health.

This CDR3 is CASSDSLAGAYEQYF. In nucleotides, the CDR3 is TGTGCCAGCAGTGATAGCCTAGCGGGGGCCTACGAGCAGTACTTC. The V call is TRBV2, the J call TRBJ2-7; 10 bases map to TRBD2. Germline assignment: CDR1 SNHLY and CDR2 FYNNEI. Germline trimming cut 3 bases from V and 2 bases from J; bases unmatched to any gene: 4. The CDR3 covers 15 residues.